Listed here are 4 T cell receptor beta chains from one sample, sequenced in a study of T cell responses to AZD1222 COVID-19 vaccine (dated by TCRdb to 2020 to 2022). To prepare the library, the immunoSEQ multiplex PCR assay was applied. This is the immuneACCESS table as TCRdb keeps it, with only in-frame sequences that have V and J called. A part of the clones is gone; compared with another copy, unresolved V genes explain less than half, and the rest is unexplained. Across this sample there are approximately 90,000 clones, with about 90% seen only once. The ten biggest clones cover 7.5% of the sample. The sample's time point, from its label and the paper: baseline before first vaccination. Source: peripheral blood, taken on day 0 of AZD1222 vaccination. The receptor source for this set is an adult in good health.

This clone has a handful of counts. CDR3 in DNA: TGTGCCAGCAGTAACAGGGCGAGTAATGAAAAACTGTTTTTT. Protein: CASSNRASNEKLFF. This rearrangement joins TRBV2 to TRBJ1-4; tentative D call: TRBD1 (6 bases). From germline, CDR1 is SNHLY and CDR2 FYNNEI. The CDR3 contains 14 residues. V was shortened by 5 bases and J by 4 bases, with 11 bases between the two germline ends.

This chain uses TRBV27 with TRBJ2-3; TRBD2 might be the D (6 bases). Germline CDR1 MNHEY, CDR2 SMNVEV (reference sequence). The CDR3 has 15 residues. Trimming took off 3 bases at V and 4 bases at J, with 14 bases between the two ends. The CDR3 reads CASSFTGEGADTQYF. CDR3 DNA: TGTGCCAGCAGTTTCACGGGAGAAGGCGCAGATACGCAGTATTTT.

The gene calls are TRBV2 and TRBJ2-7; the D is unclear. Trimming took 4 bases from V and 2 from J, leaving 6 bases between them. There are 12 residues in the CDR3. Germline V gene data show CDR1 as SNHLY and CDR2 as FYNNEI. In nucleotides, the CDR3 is TGTGCCAGCAGTGCCCAGGCCTACGAGCAGTACTTC. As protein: CASSAQAYEQYF. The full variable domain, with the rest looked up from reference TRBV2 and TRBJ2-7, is EPEVTQTPSHQVTQMGQEVILRCVPISNHLYFYWYRQILGQKVEFLVSFYNNEISEKSEIFDDQFSVERPDGSNFTLKIRSTKLEDSAMYFCASSAQAYEQYFGPGTRLTVT.

Here the CDR3 reads CASSVVQDSYEQYF. DNA for the CDR3: TGTGCCAGCAGCGTAGTACAGGACTCCTACGAGCAGTACTTC. J is TRBJ2-7 and V is TRBV9; D perhaps matches TRBD1 (5 bases). This CDR3 has 14 amino acids. Germline values: CDR1 SGDLS, CDR2 YYNGEE. Trimming took 0 bases from V and 0 from J, leaving 7 bases between them. The whole variable domain, filled in from reference TRBV9 and TRBJ2-7, reads DSGVTQTPKHLITATGQRVTLRCSPRSGDLSVYWYQQSLDQGLQFLIQYYNGEERAKGNILERFSAQQFPDLHSELNLSSLELGDSALYFCASSVVQDSYEQYFGPGTRLTVT.